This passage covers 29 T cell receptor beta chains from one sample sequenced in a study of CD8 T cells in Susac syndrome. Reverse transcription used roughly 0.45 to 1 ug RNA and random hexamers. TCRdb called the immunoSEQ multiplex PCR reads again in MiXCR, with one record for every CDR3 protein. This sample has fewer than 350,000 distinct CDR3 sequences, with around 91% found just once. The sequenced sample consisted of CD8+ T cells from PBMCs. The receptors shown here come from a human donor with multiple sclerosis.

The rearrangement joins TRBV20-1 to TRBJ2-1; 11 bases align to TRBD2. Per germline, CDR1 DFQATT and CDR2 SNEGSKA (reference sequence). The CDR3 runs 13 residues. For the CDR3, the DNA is TGCACCGGCAGGCTAGCGGGAGGACGACAGCAGTTCTTC. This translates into CTGRLAGGRQQFF.

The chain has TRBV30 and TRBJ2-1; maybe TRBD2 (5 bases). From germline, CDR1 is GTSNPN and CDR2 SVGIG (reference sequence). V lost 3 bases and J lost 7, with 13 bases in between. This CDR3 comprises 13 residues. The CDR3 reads CAWRREAGNEQFF. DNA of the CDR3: TGTGCCTGGAGACGGGAAGCTGGGAATGAGCAGTTCTTC.

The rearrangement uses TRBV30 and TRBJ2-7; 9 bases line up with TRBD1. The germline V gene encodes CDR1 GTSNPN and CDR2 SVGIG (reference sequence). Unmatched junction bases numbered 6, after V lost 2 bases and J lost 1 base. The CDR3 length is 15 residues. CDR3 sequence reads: CAWSTATGGSYEQYF. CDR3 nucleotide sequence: TGTGCCTGGAGTACCGCGACAGGGGGGTCCTACGAGCAGTACTTC.

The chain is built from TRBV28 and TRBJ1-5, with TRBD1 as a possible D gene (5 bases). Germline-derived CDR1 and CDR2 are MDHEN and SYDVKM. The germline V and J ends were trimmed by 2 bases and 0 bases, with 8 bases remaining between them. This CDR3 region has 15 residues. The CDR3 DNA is TGTGCCAGCAGTTTACCCAGGGATAGCAATCAGCCCCAGCATTTT. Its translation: CASSLPRDSNQPQHF.

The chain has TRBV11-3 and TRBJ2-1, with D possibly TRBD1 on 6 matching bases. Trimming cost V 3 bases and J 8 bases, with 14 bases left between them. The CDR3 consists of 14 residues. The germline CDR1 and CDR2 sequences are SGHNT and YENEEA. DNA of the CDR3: TGTGCCAGCAGCTTCCGTCTACAGGGTGATGAGCAGTTCTTC. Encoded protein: CASSFRLQGDEQFF.

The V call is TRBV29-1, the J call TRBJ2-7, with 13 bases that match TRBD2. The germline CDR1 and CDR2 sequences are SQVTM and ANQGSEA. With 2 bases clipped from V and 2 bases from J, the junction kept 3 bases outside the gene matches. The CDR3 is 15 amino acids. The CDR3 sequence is CSVEKGTSGTYEQYF. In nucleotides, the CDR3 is TGCAGCGTTGAAAAGGGGACTAGCGGGACCTACGAGCAGTACTTC.

The CDR3 DNA is TGTGCCTGGAGAGACGACTGGACTGAAGCTTTCTTT. This sequence encodes CAWRDDWTEAFF. The chain employs TRBV30 and TRBJ1-1; no firm D call. Deletions cut 3 bases from V and 5 bases from J, with 10 bases between. This CDR3 spans 12 amino acids. CDR1 and CDR2 (germline): GTSNPN, SVGIG (reference sequence).

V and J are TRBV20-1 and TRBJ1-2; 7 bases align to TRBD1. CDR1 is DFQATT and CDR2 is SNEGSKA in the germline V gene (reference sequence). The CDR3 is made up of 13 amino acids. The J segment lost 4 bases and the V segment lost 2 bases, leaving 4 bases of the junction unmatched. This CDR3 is CSARTGTVYGYTF. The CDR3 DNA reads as TGCAGTGCTAGAACCGGGACAGTCTATGGCTACACCTTC.

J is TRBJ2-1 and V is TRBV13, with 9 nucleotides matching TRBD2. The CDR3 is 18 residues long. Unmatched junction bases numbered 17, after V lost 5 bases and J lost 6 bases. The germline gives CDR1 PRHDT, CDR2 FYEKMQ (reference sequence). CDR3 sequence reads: CASSPTILLAGISNEQFF. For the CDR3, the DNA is TGTGCCAGCAGCCCCACCATTTTGCTAGCGGGAATCTCCAATGAGCAGTTCTTC.

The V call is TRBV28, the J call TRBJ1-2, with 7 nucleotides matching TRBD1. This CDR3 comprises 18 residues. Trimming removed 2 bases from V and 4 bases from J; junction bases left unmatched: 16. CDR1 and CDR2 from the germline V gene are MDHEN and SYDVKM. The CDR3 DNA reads TGTGCCAGCAGTTTAAGGGTGGGACAGCTGATTCCCCTCTATGGCTACACCTTC. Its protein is CASSLRVGQLIPLYGYTF.

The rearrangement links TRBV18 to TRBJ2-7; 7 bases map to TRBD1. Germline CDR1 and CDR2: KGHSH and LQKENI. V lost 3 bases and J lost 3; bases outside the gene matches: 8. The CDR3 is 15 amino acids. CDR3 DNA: TGTGCCAGCTCACCGGAAACAGGGGAAGTCTACGAGCAGTACTTC. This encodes CASSPETGEVYEQYF.

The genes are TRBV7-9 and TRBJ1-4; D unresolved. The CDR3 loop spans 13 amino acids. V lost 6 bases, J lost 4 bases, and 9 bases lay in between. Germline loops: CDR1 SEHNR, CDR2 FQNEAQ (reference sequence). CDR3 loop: CASRLGLNEKLFF. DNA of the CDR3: TGTGCCAGCAGACTAGGCCTTAATGAAAAACTGTTTTTT.

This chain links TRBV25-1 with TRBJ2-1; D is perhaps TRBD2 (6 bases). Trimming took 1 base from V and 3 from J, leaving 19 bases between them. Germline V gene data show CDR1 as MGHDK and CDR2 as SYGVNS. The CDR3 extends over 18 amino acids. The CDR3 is CASSEWTGAPLGYNEQFF. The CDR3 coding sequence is TGTGCCAGCAGTGAATGGACGGGAGCCCCGCTAGGCTACAATGAGCAGTTCTTC.

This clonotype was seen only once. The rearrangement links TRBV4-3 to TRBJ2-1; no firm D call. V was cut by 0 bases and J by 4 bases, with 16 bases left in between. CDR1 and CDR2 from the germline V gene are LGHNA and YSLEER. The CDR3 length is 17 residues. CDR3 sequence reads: CASSQDRSAFSYNEQFF. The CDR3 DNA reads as TGCGCCAGCAGCCAAGATCGAAGCGCATTTAGTTACAATGAGCAGTTCTTC.

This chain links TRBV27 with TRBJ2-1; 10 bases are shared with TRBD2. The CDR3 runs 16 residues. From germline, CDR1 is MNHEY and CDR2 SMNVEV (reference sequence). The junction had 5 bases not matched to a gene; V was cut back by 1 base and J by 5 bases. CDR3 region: CASSLYSSGGNNEQFF. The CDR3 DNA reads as TGTGCCAGCAGTTTATATTCTAGCGGGGGTAACAATGAGCAGTTCTTC.

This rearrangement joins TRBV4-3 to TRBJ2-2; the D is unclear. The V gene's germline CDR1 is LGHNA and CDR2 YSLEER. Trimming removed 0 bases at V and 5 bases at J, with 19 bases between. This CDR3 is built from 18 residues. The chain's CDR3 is CASSQDGVDGPPTGELFF. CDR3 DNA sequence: TGCGCCAGCAGCCAAGATGGAGTAGACGGGCCGCCGACCGGGGAGCTGTTTTTT.

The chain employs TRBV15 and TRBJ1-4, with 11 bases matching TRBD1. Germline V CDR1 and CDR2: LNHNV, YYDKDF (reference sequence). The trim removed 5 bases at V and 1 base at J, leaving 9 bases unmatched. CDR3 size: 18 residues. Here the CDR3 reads CATSRPWTGGLTNEKLFF. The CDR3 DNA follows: TGTGCCACCAGCCGACCTTGGACAGGGGGCTTAACTAATGAAAAACTGTTTTTT.

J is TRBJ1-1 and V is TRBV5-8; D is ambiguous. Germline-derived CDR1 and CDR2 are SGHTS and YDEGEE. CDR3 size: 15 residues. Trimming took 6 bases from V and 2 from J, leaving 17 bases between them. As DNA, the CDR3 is TGTGCCAGCAACCTCCGGAGGGTCCGTAACACTGAAGCTTTCTTT. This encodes CASNLRRVRNTEAFF.

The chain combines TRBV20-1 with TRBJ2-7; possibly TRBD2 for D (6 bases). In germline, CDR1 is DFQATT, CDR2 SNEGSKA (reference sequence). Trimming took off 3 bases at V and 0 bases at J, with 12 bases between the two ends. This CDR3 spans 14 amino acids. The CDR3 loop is CSARGGWSSYEQYF. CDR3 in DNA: TGCAGTGCTAGGGGGGGTTGGAGCTCCTACGAGCAGTACTTC.

The CDR3 loop reads CASSKGWAGAGANVLTF. In DNA, the CDR3 is TGTGCCAGCAGCAAAGGTTGGGCAGGGGCTGGGGCCAACGTCCTGACTTTC. The genes are TRBV21-1 and TRBJ2-6; the table's D call TRBD1 went unverified against the DNA. TRBV21-1 is a documented pseudogene. This CDR3 region has 17 residues.

CDR3 nucleotides: TGTGCCAGCAGTACAGCAGGGGGCAGCTACAATGAGCAGTTCTTC. The encoded protein is CASSTAGGSYNEQFF. The rearrangement uses TRBV12-3 or TRBV12-4 and TRBJ2-1; 8 bases fit TRBD1. This CDR3 spans 15 amino acids. V dropped 5 bases and J dropped 3; count of bases not matched to a gene: 6.

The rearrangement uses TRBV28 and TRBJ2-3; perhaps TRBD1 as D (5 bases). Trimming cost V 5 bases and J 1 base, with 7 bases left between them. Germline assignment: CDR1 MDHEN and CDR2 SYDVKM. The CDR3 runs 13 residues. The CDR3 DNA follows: TGTGCCAGCAGTATGACAGGCACAGATACGCAGTATTTT. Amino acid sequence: CASSMTGTDTQYF.

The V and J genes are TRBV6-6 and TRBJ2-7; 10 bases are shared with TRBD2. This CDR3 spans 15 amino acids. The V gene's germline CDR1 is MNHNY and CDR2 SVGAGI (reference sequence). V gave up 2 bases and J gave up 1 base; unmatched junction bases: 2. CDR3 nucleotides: TGTGCCAGCAGTTACGGGACTAGCGTGTCCTACGAGCAGTACTTC. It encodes CASSYGTSVSYEQYF.

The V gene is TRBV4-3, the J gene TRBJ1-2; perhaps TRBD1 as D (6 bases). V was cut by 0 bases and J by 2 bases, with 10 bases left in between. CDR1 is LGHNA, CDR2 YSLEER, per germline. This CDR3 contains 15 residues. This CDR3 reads CASSQEQGLNYGYTF. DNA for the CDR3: TGCGCCAGCAGCCAAGAACAGGGATTAAACTATGGCTACACCTTC.

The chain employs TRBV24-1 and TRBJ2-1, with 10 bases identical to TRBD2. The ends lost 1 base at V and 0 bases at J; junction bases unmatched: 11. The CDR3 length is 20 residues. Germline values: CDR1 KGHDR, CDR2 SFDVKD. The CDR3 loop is CATSDFPRPSGGLSYNEQFF. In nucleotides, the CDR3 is TGTGCCACCAGTGATTTCCCCAGACCTAGCGGGGGCCTCTCCTACAATGAGCAGTTCTTC.

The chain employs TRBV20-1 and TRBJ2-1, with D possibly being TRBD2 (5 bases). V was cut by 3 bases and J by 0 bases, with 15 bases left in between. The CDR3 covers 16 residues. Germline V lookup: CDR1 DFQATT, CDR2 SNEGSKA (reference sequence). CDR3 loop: CSASNRLASSYNEQFF. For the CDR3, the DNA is TGCAGTGCTAGTAATCGGCTAGCTAGCTCCTACAATGAGCAGTTCTTC.

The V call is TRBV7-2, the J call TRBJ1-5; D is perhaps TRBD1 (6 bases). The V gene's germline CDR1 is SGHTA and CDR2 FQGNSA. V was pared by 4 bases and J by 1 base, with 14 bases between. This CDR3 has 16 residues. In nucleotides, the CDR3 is TGTGCCAGCAGCTGGTGGGGGGGCGGGAGCAATCAGCCCCAGCATTTT. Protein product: CASSWWGGGSNQPQHF.

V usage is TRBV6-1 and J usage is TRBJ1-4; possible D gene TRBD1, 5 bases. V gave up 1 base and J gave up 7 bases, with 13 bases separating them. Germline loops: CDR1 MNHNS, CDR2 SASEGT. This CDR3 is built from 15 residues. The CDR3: CASSEGTQGAEKLFF. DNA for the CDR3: TGTGCCAGCAGTGAAGGGACCCAGGGAGCTGAAAAACTGTTTTTT.

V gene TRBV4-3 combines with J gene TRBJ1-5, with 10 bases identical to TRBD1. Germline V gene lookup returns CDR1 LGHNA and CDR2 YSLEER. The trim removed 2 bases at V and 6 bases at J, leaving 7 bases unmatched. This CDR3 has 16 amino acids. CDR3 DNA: TGCGCCAGCAGCCAAACGACAGGGGGCGGGGGTCAGCCCCAGCATTTT. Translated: CASSQTTGGGGQPQHF.